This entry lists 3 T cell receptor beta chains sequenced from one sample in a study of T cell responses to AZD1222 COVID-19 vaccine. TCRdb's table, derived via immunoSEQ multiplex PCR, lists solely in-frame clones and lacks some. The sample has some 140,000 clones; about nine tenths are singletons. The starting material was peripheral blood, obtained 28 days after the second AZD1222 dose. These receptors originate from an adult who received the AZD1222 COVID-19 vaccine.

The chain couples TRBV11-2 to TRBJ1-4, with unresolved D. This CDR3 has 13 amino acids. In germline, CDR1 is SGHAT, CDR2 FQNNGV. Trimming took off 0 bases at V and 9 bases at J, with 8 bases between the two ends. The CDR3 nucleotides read TGTGCCAGCAGCTTAGATCTAGCGAAAAAACTGTTTTTT. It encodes CASSLDLAKKLFF.

CDR3 DNA sequence: TGTGCCAGCAGGGAAAGGGGGCTGGAGACCCAGTACTTC. Its translation is CASRERGLETQYF. The J gene is TRBJ2-5, the V gene TRBV3-1 (or the pseudogene TRBV3-2); 7 bases agree with TRBD1. J lost 5 bases, V lost 6 bases, and 6 bases had no gene match. CDR1 is LGHDT and CDR2 is YNNKEL in the germline V gene (reference sequence). The CDR3 contains 13 residues.

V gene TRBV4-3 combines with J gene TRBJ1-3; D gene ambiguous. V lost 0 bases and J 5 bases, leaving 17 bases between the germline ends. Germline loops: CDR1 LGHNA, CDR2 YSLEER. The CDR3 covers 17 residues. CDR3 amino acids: CASSQDWSPRARNTIYF. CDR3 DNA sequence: TGCGCCAGCAGCCAAGATTGGAGTCCCCGGGCCCGAAACACCATATATTTT.